The source of this TCR beta chain is a study of blood T cell repertoires in COVID-19. Study summary: COVID-19 samples collected from the United States, Italy and Spain covered acute and convalescent phases. In each case, the material was cDNA or gDNA derived from T cells, B-cell-depleted T cells, or PBMCs.

Germline V gives CDR1 LNHDA, CDR2 SQIVND (reference sequence). The V gene lost 6 bases and the J gene lost 8 bases, with 19 bases spanning the gap. This CDR3 is built from 14 residues. Measured with immunoSEQ multiplex PCR; TCRdb has only the in-frame clones, and not every one. The table lists 150,000 or so clones, around nine tenths of them singletons. The source is an older woman with COVID-19, enrolled during active disease. The chain couples TRBV19 to TRBJ1-2, with D possibly matching TRBD1 (6 bases). Material for sequencing was peripheral blood. In DNA form, the CDR3 reads TGTGCCAGTAGCTTACAGGGCCGGGTTAGCGGCTACACCTTC. Protein sequence: CASSLQGRVSGYTF.